These 12 T cell receptor beta chains were sequenced from one sample in a study of blood T cell repertoires in COVID-19. Sequencing used immunoSEQ multiplex PCR; TCRdb keeps in-frame clones, though not all of them. In the table there are around 100,000 clones, 89% of which are singletons. Input material: peripheral blood. The receptors were gathered from a man aged 60 to 69 with COVID-19, enrolled during active disease.

This chain links TRBV30 with TRBJ1-2; D call uncertain. Germline CDR1 GTSNPN, CDR2 SVGIG (reference sequence). The ends were cut back, 1 base at V and 3 bases at J, with 6 bases in the middle. This CDR3 region has 12 residues. CDR3 DNA sequence: TGTGCCTGGAGTGCCACTTACTATGGCTACACCTTC. Amino acid sequence: CAWSATYYGYTF. Full variable domain (missing parts from reference TRBV30 and TRBJ1-2): SQTIHQWPATLVQPVGSPLSLECTVEGTSNPNLYWYRQAAGRGLQLLFYSVGIGQISSEVPQNLSASRPQDRQFILSSKKLLLSDSGFYLCAWSATYYGYTFGSGTRLTVV.

The CDR3 sequence is CASRGDSNSPLHF. CDR3 in DNA: TGTGCCAGCAGAGGGGACTCTAATTCACCCCTCCACTTT. The rearrangement joins TRBV5-4 to TRBJ1-6; possible D gene TRBD1, 5 bases. This CDR3 is 13 amino acids long. The germline V and J ends were trimmed by 5 bases and 6 bases, with 9 bases remaining between them. Germline values: CDR1 SGHNT, CDR2 YYREEE (reference sequence).

This clone was counted a single time. The chain is built from TRBV30 and TRBJ2-7, with a possible D match to TRBD1 (5 bases). V lost 0 bases, J lost 3 bases, and 9 bases lay in between. The CDR3 totals 13 residues. Germline V gene sequence: CDR1 GTSNPN, CDR2 SVGIG (reference sequence). The CDR3 DNA is TGTGCCTGGAGTGTATTAAGGGGCTACGAGCAGTACTTC. Protein product: CAWSVLRGYEQYF.

CDR3 nucleotides: TGTGCCAGCAGCCAATTGAGCGGGAGGAGTCAGTTCTTC. The encoded protein is CASSQLSGRSQFF. The chain joins TRBV3-1 (or the pseudogene TRBV3-2) to TRBJ2-1; 9 bases map to TRBD2. Germline V gene data show CDR1 as LGHDT and CDR2 as YNNKEL (reference sequence). The CDR3 sequence is 13 residues long. Unmatched junction bases numbered 6, after V lost 2 bases and J lost 13 bases.

The table lists this clone with a count of one. V is TRBV30 and J is TRBJ1-2; D is possibly TRBD1 (5 bases). V lost 4 bases and J lost 2, with 8 bases in between. The CDR3 loop spans 12 amino acids. CDR1 is GTSNPN, CDR2 SVGIG, per germline (reference sequence). CDR3 loop: CAWNRINYGYTF. CDR3 coding DNA: TGTGCCTGGAACAGGATAAACTATGGCTACACCTTC. Together with reference TRBV30 and TRBJ1-2, the CDR3 gives the full variable domain: SQTIHQWPATLVQPVGSPLSLECTVEGTSNPNLYWYRQAAGRGLQLLFYSVGIGQISSEVPQNLSASRPQDRQFILSSKKLLLSDSGFYLCAWNRINYGYTFGSGTRLTVV.

The chain links TRBV27 to TRBJ2-1; D might be TRBD1 (6 bases). Per the germline V gene, CDR1 is MNHEY and CDR2 is SMNVEV (reference sequence). This CDR3 spans 17 amino acids. V gave up 6 bases and J gave up 6 bases, with 24 bases separating them. In DNA form, the CDR3 reads TGTGCCAGCAGCCTCAGGGGCATGGACGCGGGTCGCAATGAGCAGTTCTTC. It specifies CASSLRGMDAGRNEQFF.

DNA for the CDR3: TGTGCCAGCAGGACGGGGACAGTCATCTCCTACGAGCAGTACTTC. This gives the protein CASRTGTVISYEQYF. The chain combines TRBV6-5 with TRBJ2-7, with 7 bases identical to TRBD1. Trimming cost V 6 bases and J 0 bases; bases outside gene matches: 8. This CDR3 has 15 amino acids. The germline gives CDR1 MNHEY, CDR2 SVGAGI.

The V call is TRBV24-1, the J call TRBJ2-2; 9 bases line up with TRBD1. Looked up from germline, CDR1 is KGHDR and CDR2 is SFDVKD. Trimming cost V 2 bases and J 4 bases; bases outside gene matches: 4. This CDR3 spans 16 amino acids. The CDR3 region is CATSDWGTGITGELFF. CDR3 nucleotides: TGTGCCACCAGTGATTGGGGGACAGGGATCACCGGGGAGCTGTTTTTT.

The chain uses TRBV28 and TRBJ1-1; D may be TRBD1 (5 bases). V was cut by 6 bases and J by 0 bases, with 8 bases left in between. Germline loops: CDR1 MDHEN, CDR2 SYDVKM. CDR3 length: 13 residues. DNA of the CDR3: TGTGCCAGCAGATGGGGGGTGAACACTGAAGCTTTCTTT. Its translation: CASRWGVNTEAFF.

CDR3 coding DNA: TGTGCCAGCAGCGATGGGCGAGAGACCCAGTACTTC. Translating gives CASSDGRETQYF. The chain links TRBV9 to TRBJ2-5; D ambiguous. V lost 3 bases, J lost 4 bases, and 7 bases lay in between. Germline V lookup: CDR1 SGDLS, CDR2 YYNGEE. There are 12 residues in the CDR3.

This rearrangement joins TRBV5-4 to TRBJ2-7, with TRBD1 identical over 7 bases. Trimming took 4 bases from V and 0 from J; bases not matched to a gene: 4. CDR3 length: 14 residues. Germline lookup yields CDR1 SGHNT and CDR2 YYREEE (reference sequence). CDR3 in DNA: TGTGCCAGCAGCCGGGACAGTTTCTCCTACGAGCAGTACTTC. Its protein is CASSRDSFSYEQYF.

The chain links TRBV5-5 to TRBJ2-7; 10 bases line up with TRBD1. Germline V gene sequence: CDR1 SGHKS, CDR2 YYEKEE (reference sequence). There are 15 residues in the CDR3. The V segment lost 4 bases and the J segment 2 bases; nucleotides outside the gene matches: 6. The CDR3 nucleotides read TGTGCCAGCAGCCCCCGGGACAGGGGTGCCTACGAGCAGTACTTC. Translating gives CASSPRDRGAYEQYF.